A selection of T cell receptor beta chains follows, all from one sample in a study of blood T cell repertoires in COVID-19. Some clones are missing from TCRdb's copy, which holds only in-frame ones; the method was immunoSEQ multiplex PCR. This sample has 200,000 to 250,000 clones, with 65% to 90% found just once. The sequenced material came from peripheral blood. These receptors came from an older woman with COVID-19, enrolled during active disease. CDR3s include the opening cysteine and the closing phenylalanine or tryptophan. D genes are given only for firm matches. The listing skips clone size in some rows; elsewhere it reads once, few, many or a size class.

once - TRBJ1-2 14 TRBV19 TGTGCCAGTAGACCCCGCACGGGGTTCGGAGGCTACACCTTC CASRPRTGFGGYTF
once - TRBJ2-3 14 TRBV5-6 TGTGCCAGCAGCTTGGCCGCACGGACAGATACGCAGTATTTT CASSLAARTDTQYF
- - TRBJ1-1 12 TRBV5-4 TGTGCCAGCAGCTTGGATAGAAACGAAGCTTTCTTT CASSLDRNEAFF
- - TRBJ2-2 14 TRBV7-9 TGTGCCAGCAGCTTAACCACAAACACCGGGGAGCTGTTTTTT CASSLTTNTGELFF
- TRBD2 TRBJ2-1 15 TRBV19 TGTGCCAGTAGTATAATGGCGGGGGGCAAGGGTGAGCAGTTCTTC CASSIMAGGKGEQFF
- - TRBJ2-5 17 TRBV18 TGTGCCAGCTCACCACCGTGGCAGGGGCCGCGCCAAGAGACCCAGTACTTC CASSPPWQGPRQETQYF
- TRBD1 TRBJ1-6 15 TRBV12-5 TGTGCTAGTGGCCTTGTGACAGGGGGTAATTCACCCCTCCACTTT CASGLVTGGNSPLHF
- - TRBJ1-3 13 TRBV7-2 TGTGCCAGCAGCCCAGCAGGGGGAAACACCATATATTTT CASSPAGGNTIYF
- - TRBJ2-4 14 TRBV10-1 TGCGCCAGCAGAGGAGACAGGGCCAAAAACATTCAGTACTTC CASRGDRAKNIQYF
- TRBD2 TRBJ2-7 15 TRBV15 TGTGCCACCAGGCCCCAGCGGGAGGGCCTTTACGAGCAGTACTTC CATRPQREGLYEQYF
- TRBD2 TRBJ2-1 16 TRBV11-2 TGTGCCAGCAGGCGCGACTTAGCGGGGAACTACAATGAGCAGTTCTTC CASRRDLAGNYNEQFF
- TRBD1 TRBJ2-3 16 TRBV24-1 TGTGCCACCAGTGATAGAGACAGGGGAGGCACAGATACGCAGTATTTT CATSDRDRGGTDTQYF
- TRBD2 TRBJ2-1 14 TRBV6-5 TGTGCCAGCGCCCTAGCGGGGGGGTACAATGAGCAGTTCTTC CASALAGGYNEQFF
- TRBD1 TRBJ1-2 15 TRBV12-5 TGTGCTAGTGGTCTCCCTCGACAGGGGAACTATGGCTACACCTTC CASGLPRQGNYGYTF
- - TRBJ2-5 12 TRBV7-9 TGTGCCAGCAGCCCTAATGCGGAGACCCAGTACTTC CASSPNAETQYF
- TRBD1 TRBJ2-3 17 TRBV24-1 TGTGCCACCAGTGATTGGGGACAGGGGAAGGGCACAGATACGCAGTATTTT CATSDWGQGKGTDTQYF
- - TRBJ1-1 15 TRBV7-2 TGTGCCAGCGCCGCAGCGTTTGGATTGAACACTGAAGCTTTCTTT CASAAAFGLNTEAFF
few - TRBJ2-2 14 TRBV7-2 TGTGCCAGCAGCCTGGGGACACTCACCGGGGAGCTGTTTTTT CASSLGTLTGELFF
- - TRBJ2-7 14 TRBV7-9 TGTGCCAGCAGCTTACCGGGATCCTGGAGGGAGCAGTACTTC CASSLPGSWREQYF
- - TRBJ1-5 15 TRBV19 TGTGCCAGTAGTATTCGGACAAGGAGCAATCAGCCCCAGCATTTT CASSIRTRSNQPQHF
- - TRBJ2-3 17 TRBV11-3 TGTGCCAGCAGCCGTTCCTGGGGGGTGGGATCCACAGATACGCAGTATTTT CASSRSWGVGSTDTQYF
- - TRBJ1-5 14 TRBV6-5 TGTGCCAGCAGTTACTCTCGCGGCGGGCAGCCCCAGCATTTT CASSYSRGGQPQHF
- - TRBJ2-7 15 TRBV4-3 TGCGCCAGCAGCCAAGAGGCTAGCGCGACCTACGAGCAGTACTTC CASSQEASATYEQYF
- - TRBJ2-1 15 TRBV27 TGTGCCAGCCGGTCGGAAGACAGGCAGTTCAATGAGCAGTTCTTC CASRSEDRQFNEQFF
- TRBD2 TRBJ2-5 14 TRBV9 TGTGCCAGCAGCGTAGGCGGGAGCCAAGAGACCCAGTACTTC CASSVGGSQETQYF
- - TRBJ1-1 12 TRBV6-2/TRBV6-3 TGTGCCAGCAGTTACGCCCGGTCTGAAGCTTTCTTT CASSYARSEAFF
- TRBD1 TRBJ1-2 14 TRBV19 TGTGCCAGTAGTACCGACAGGGATTCGGCCGGCTACACCTTC CASSTDRDSAGYTF
- - TRBJ1-5 14 TRBV6-5 TGTGCCAGCAGTTACATATGGGAGAATCAGCCCCAGCATTTT CASSYIWENQPQHF
- - TRBJ1-3 13 TRBV6-6 TGTGCCAGCAGTTCGACTTCTGGAAACACCATATATTTT CASSSTSGNTIYF
- - TRBJ2-2 14 TRBV6-2/TRBV6-3 TGTGCCAGCAGTTACTCGCGAGCCACCGGGGAGCTGTTTTTT CASSYSRATGELFF
- TRBD1 TRBJ2-5 17 TRBV9 TGTGCCAGCAGCGTTCTACAAGGGGACAGGGGCCAAGAGACCCAGTACTTC CASSVLQGDRGQETQYF
- - TRBJ1-4 14 TRBV5-1 TGCGCCAGCAGCCCGGGGAGGGGTAATGAAAAACTGTTTTTT CASSPGRGNEKLFF
- - TRBJ2-1 13 TRBV5-1 TGCGCCAGCAGCTTTAAGTCCGGGGATGAGCAGTTCTTC CASSFKSGDEQFF
once - TRBJ2-5 14 TRBV9 TGTGCCAGCAGCGCTTCAGGGGTTGGGGAGACCCAGTACTTC CASSASGVGETQYF
once - TRBJ1-1 12 TRBV24-1 TGTGCCACCAGTGGCGGGCCCGGCGGGACTTTCTTT CATSGGPGGTFF
- TRBD1 TRBJ1-2 14 TRBV3-1/TRBV3-2 TGTGCCAGCAGCCAGACAGGGGGGGACTATGGCTACACCTTC CASSQTGGDYGYTF